This T cell receptor (beta chain) stems from a study of Tregs in tolerant kidney transplant recipients. Overall study results and limits: This study did not directly address biological reproducibility. Tregs expanded with activated donor B cells seemed most donor-specific. Few patients were studied, so findings need validation in larger groups.

Assay: immunoSEQ multiplex PCR; the TCRdb copy retains only in-frame clones and omits some. Of some 110,000 clones in the sample, roughly nine tenths were seen once. Thawed PBMCs were FACS-sorted into unstimulated CD4+CD25+CD127- regulatory T cells, CD4+CD25- non-regulatory cells, CD4 and CD8 cells. As to this clone: Its antigen is as yet unknown.

V lost 5 bases and J lost 7; bases outside the gene matches: 9. This CDR3 is 15 amino acids long. Per the germline V gene, CDR1 is LNHNV and CDR2 is YYDKDF (reference sequence). The source material was CD4+ T cells from blood. This TCR came from a human donor in good health. J is TRBJ2-2 and V is TRBV15; TRBD1 agrees at 8 bases. CDR3 nucleotide sequence: TGTGCCACCAGCGACCGACAGGGGCTTGGCGGGGAGCTGTTTTTT. It codes for CATSDRQGLGGELFF.